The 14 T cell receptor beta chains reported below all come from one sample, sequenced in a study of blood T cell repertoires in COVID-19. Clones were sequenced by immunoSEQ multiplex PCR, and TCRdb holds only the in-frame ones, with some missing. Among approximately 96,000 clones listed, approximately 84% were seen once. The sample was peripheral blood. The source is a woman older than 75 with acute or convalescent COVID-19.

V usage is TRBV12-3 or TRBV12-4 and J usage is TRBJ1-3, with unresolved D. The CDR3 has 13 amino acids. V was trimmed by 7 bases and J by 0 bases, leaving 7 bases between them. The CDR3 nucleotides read TGTGCCAGCAATCAACTCTCTGGAAACACCATATATTTT. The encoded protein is CASNQLSGNTIYF.

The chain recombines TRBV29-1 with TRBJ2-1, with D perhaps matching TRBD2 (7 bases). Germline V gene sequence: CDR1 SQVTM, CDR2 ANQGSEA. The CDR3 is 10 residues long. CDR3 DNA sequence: TGCGGGGGGGCAGACAATGAGCAGTTCTTC. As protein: CGGADNEQFF.

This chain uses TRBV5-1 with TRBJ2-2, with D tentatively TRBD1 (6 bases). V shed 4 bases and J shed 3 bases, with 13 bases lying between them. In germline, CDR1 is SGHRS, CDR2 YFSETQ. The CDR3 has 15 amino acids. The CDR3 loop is CASSPVGADTGELFF. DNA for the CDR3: TGCGCCAGCAGCCCGGTGGGGGCGGACACCGGGGAGCTGTTTTTT. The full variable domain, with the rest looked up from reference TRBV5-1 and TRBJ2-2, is KAGVTQTPRYLIKTRGQQVTLSCSPISGHRSVSWYQQTPGQGLQFLFEYFSETQRNKGNFPGRFSGRQFSNSRSEMNVSTLELGDSALYLCASSPVGADTGELFFGEGSRLTVL.

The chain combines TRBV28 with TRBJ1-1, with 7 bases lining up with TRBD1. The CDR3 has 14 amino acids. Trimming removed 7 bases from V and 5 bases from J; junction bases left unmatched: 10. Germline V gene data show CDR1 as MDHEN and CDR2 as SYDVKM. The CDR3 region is CASKRGRVGTEAFF. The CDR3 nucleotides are TGTGCCAGCAAAAGGGGGCGGGTGGGAACTGAAGCTTTCTTT.

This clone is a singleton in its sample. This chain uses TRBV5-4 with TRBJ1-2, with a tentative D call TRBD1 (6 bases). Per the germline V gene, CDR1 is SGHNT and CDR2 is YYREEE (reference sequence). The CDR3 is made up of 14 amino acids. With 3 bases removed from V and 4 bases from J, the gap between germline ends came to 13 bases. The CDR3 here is CASSYPGAFYGYTF. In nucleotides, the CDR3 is TGTGCCAGCAGCTATCCAGGGGCCTTCTATGGCTACACCTTC.

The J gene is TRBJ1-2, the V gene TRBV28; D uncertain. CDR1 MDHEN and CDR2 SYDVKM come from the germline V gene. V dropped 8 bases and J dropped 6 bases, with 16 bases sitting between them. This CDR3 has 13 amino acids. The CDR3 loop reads CASRFGVLDGYTF. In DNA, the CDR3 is TGTGCCAGCCGGTTCGGGGTCTTGGATGGCTACACCTTC.

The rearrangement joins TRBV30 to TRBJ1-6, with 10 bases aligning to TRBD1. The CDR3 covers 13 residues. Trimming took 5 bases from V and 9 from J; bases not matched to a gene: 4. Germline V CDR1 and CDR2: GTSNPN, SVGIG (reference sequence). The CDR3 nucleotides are TGTGCCTGGGGACAGGGGGATGGTTCACCCCTCCACTTT. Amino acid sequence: CAWGQGDGSPLHF.

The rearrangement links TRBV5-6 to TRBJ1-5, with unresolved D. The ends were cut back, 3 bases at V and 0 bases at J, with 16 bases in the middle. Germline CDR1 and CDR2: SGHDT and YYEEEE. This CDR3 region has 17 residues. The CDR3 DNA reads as TGTGCCAGCAGCTCACAACTCGGAGGGTATAGCAATCAGCCCCAGCATTTT. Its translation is CASSSQLGGYSNQPQHF.

This chain's CDR3 is CASSVGSGQRNTGELFF. Written as DNA, the CDR3 is TGTGCCAGCAGCGTAGGTTCGGGACAAAGAAACACCGGGGAGCTGTTTTTT. The rearrangement uses TRBV9 and TRBJ2-2, with D perhaps matching TRBD1 (6 bases). Per the germline V gene, CDR1 is SGDLS and CDR2 is YYNGEE. Trimming removed 0 bases at V and 2 bases at J, with 14 bases between. There are 17 residues in the CDR3.

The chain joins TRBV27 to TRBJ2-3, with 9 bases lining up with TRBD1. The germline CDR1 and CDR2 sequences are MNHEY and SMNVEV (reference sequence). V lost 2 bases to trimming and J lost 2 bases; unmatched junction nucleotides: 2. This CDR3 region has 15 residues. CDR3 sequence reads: CASSLRDRVTDTQYF. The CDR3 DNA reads TGTGCCAGCAGTTTAAGGGACAGGGTCACAGATACGCAGTATTTT.

The CDR3 nucleotides are TGTGCCAGCAGTTCACTAGGACAGGGGAAGACCAATCAGCCCCAGCATTTT. Amino acids: CASSSLGQGKTNQPQHF. The genes are TRBV6-2 or TRBV6-3 and TRBJ1-5; 9 bases map to TRBD1. This CDR3 is 17 amino acids long. Trimming took 4 bases from V and 3 from J; bases not matched to a gene: 10. CDR1 and CDR2 (germline): MNHEY, SVGEGT.

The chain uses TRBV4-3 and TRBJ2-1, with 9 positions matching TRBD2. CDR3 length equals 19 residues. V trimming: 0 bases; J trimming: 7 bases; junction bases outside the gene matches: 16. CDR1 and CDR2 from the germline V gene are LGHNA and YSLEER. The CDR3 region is CASSQDRRGRSSGENEQFF. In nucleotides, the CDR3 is TGCGCCAGCAGCCAAGATCGCAGGGGCCGTTCTAGCGGGGAAAATGAGCAGTTCTTC.

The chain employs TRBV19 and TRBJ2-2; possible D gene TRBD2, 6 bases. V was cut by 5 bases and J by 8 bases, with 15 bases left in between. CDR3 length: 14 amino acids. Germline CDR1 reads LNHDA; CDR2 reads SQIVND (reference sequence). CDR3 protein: CASSPGTQNGELFF. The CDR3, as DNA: TGTGCCAGTAGTCCCGGGACTCAAAATGGGGAGCTGTTTTTT.

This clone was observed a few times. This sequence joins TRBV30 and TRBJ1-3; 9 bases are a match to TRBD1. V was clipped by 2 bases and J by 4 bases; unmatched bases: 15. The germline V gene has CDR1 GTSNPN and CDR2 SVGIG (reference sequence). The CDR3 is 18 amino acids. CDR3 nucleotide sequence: TGTGCCTGGAGTAGTCTTGAAGGACAGGGGAGGTTGGGAAACACCATATATTTT. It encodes CAWSSLEGQGRLGNTIYF. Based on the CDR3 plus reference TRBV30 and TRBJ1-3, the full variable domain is SQTIHQWPATLVQPVGSPLSLECTVEGTSNPNLYWYRQAAGRGLQLLFYSVGIGQISSEVPQNLSASRPQDRQFILSSKKLLLSDSGFYLCAWSSLEGQGRLGNTIYFGEGSWLTVV.